Presented here are 5 T cell receptor beta chains from one specimen sequenced in a study of cytomegalovirus exposure and HLA in healthy donors. The PCR contained 60 Vbeta and 13 Jbeta primers. The protocol was immunoSEQ multiplex PCR, while the TCRdb copy is restricted to in-frame clones and leaves out a portion. This sample has some 200,000 clones; roughly 68% occur once, and the top ten carry less than 3%. The sample comprised PBMCs. The receptor set was obtained from a man aged 35 to 55 in good health and CMV-seropositive.

This clone has more than one count but fewer than ten. CDR3 amino acids: CASSSGTGMINYGYTF. For the CDR3, the DNA is TGTGCCAGCAGCTCCGGGACAGGGATGATTAACTATGGCTACACCTTC. V is TRBV2 and J is TRBJ1-2, with 9 bases identical to TRBD1. The germline V gene encodes CDR1 SNHLY and CDR2 FYNNEI. V lost 6 bases and J lost 1; bases outside the gene matches: 9. The CDR3 spans 16 residues.

This chain joins TRBV4-1 and TRBJ2-7; D is perhaps TRBD2 (6 bases). Germline V gives CDR1 MGHRA, CDR2 YSYEKL. V dropped 4 bases and J dropped 3 bases, with 19 bases sitting between them. The CDR3 runs to 16 residues. CDR3 sequence: CASSPRHGGVNYEQYF. The CDR3 DNA follows: TGCGCCAGCAGCCCTAGACATGGAGGGGTAAACTACGAGCAGTACTTC.

The chain combines TRBV9 with TRBJ2-7, with D possibly matching TRBD2 (6 bases). In germline, CDR1 is SGDLS, CDR2 YYNGEE. The CDR3 has 15 amino acids. Trimming stripped 3 bases from V and 8 bases from J, with 21 bases between. CDR3 protein: CASSAAPIRDSKQYF. CDR3 coding DNA: TGTGCCAGCAGCGCTGCCCCTATCAGGGACTCCAAGCAGTACTTC.

In its sample, this clone was seen a few times. CDR3: CASSEVPRGEQYF. For the CDR3, the DNA is TGCGCCAGCAGTGAAGTCCCCAGGGGCGAGCAGTACTTC. This rearrangement joins TRBV10-2 to TRBJ2-7; D may be TRBD1 (6 bases). Germline-derived CDR1 and CDR2 are WSHSY and SAAADI. The CDR3 is 13 amino acids. Trimming took 3 bases from V and 6 from J, leaving 12 bases between them.

The chain employs TRBV27 and TRBJ1-1, with D possibly matching TRBD1 (6 bases). The CDR3 has 18 amino acids. The germline gives CDR1 MNHEY, CDR2 SMNVEV (reference sequence). V dropped 5 bases and J dropped 0 bases, with 22 bases sitting between them. The CDR3 region has the DNA TGTGCCAGCAGTCCCACCGGGGGGGCTTCGATCTTGAACACTGAAGCTTTCTTT. It translates to CASSPTGGASILNTEAFF.